This passage covers 20 T cell receptor beta chains from one sample sequenced in a study of metastatic and nonmetastatic thyroid tumors. Every patient underwent thyroid surgery untreated. TCRdb called clones again from the PCR reads with MiXCR. This sample has 7,500 to 9,500 clones, with roughly 35% found just once. Sequences were obtained from tumor tissue. The receptors derive from a female donor with papillary thyroid cancer or a benign thyroid nodule (not recorded which). Some clones in this sample may be carry-over from other donors' samples.

The chain has TRBV27 and TRBJ1-2, with D possibly matching TRBD1 (6 bases). Germline V CDR1 and CDR2: MNHEY, SMNVEV (reference sequence). This CDR3 has 16 residues. V was clipped by 2 bases and J by 6 bases, with 19 bases between them. CDR3 bases: TGTGCCAGCAGTTTAACGGGGGCAACCCCTATCCATGGCTACACCTTC. Translated, it gives CASSLTGATPIHGYTF.

This clone came up a few times. The V call is TRBV12-3 or TRBV12-4, the J call TRBJ1-2, with D perhaps matching TRBD1 (6 bases). V was shortened by 10 bases and J by 7 bases, with 16 bases between the two germline ends. The length of the CDR3 is 12 residues. This chain's CDR3 is CAIGGDIPGYTF. CDR3 nucleotides: TGTGCCATAGGGGGGGACATCCCTGGCTACACCTTC.

The chain uses TRBV12-3 or TRBV12-4 and TRBJ1-4; D remains ambiguous. V lost 2 bases and J lost 7, with 17 bases in between. The CDR3 is 16 residues long. In nucleotides, the CDR3 is TGTGCCAGCAGTTTACAACAGCAGATTCATCTTGAAAAACTGTTTTTT. It codes for CASSLQQQIHLEKLFF.

The chain is built from TRBV27 and TRBJ2-7; 10 bases fit TRBD1. J gave up 3 bases and V 6 bases, and 8 bases lay outside the gene matches. This CDR3 is 15 amino acids long. Germline CDR1 is MNHEY and CDR2 is SMNVEV (reference sequence). The CDR3, as DNA: TGTGCCAGCAGACCTGCAGGACAGGGGGTCTACGAGCAGTACTTC. Translated: CASRPAGQGVYEQYF.

The V gene is TRBV30, the J gene TRBJ2-7; weak D call: TRBD2 (6 bases). The CDR3 loop spans 15 amino acids. The V gene lost 0 bases and the J gene lost 6 bases, with 18 bases spanning the gap. The germline V gene has CDR1 GTSNPN and CDR2 SVGIG (reference sequence). The CDR3 spells CAWSVLRGKLAEQYF. As DNA, the CDR3 is TGTGCCTGGAGTGTACTCCGGGGGAAGCTTGCCGAGCAGTACTTC.

The V and J genes are TRBV7-9 and TRBJ1-1, with 7 bases lining up with TRBD1. Germline V gives CDR1 SEHNR, CDR2 FQNEAQ (reference sequence). J gave up 4 bases and V 3 bases, and 5 bases lay outside the gene matches. The CDR3 is 14 residues long. Here the CDR3 reads CASSFVGGFTEAFF. Written as DNA, the CDR3 is TGTGCCAGCAGCTTTGTAGGGGGCTTCACTGAAGCTTTCTTT.

The V gene is TRBV4-2, the J gene TRBJ2-1; 13 bases line up with TRBD2. CDR3 length equals 17 residues. The J segment lost 10 bases and the V segment lost 2 bases, leaving 11 bases of the junction unmatched. Per germline, CDR1 LGHNA and CDR2 YNFKEQ. The CDR3 loop is CASSQRLAGGVGREQFF. The CDR3 region has the DNA TGTGCCAGCAGCCAAAGACTAGCGGGGGGCGTGGGGCGGGAGCAGTTCTTC.

The chain recombines TRBV28 with TRBJ2-3; D not resolved. With 0 bases removed from V and 0 bases from J, the gap between germline ends came to 10 bases. The CDR3 spans 16 residues. The V gene's germline CDR1 is MDHEN and CDR2 SYDVKM. CDR3 amino acids: CASSLWGSYSTDTQYF. The CDR3 DNA reads TGTGCCAGCAGTTTATGGGGCAGCTACAGCACAGATACGCAGTATTTT.

By share of the sample, this clone is medium-sized. V usage is TRBV11-2 and J usage is TRBJ1-3; possibly TRBD1 for D (5 bases). The germline V gene has CDR1 SGHAT and CDR2 FQNNGV. Trimming removed 9 bases from V and 3 bases from J, with 21 bases in between. The CDR3 runs to 16 residues. The CDR3 loop is CASPNPGGDHGNTIYF. The CDR3 DNA is TGTGCCAGTCCGAATCCTGGGGGGGACCATGGAAACACCATATATTTT.

This clone was found a few times. This sequence joins TRBV19 and TRBJ1-2; a possible D gene is TRBD1 (6 bases). CDR3 length equals 16 residues. The V and J ends lost 7 bases and 5 bases respectively, with 23 bases between them. In germline, CDR1 is LNHDA, CDR2 SQIVND (reference sequence). The CDR3 DNA follows: TGTGCCAGTACCCCCGGGGGGGGGGGCGCGGCTTATGGCTACACCTTC. Protein sequence: CASTPGGGGAAYGYTF. The full variable domain, in which reference TRBV19 and TRBJ1-2 provide the parts outside the CDR3, is DGGITQSPKYLFRKEGQNVTLSCEQNLNHDAMYWYRQDPGQGLRLIYYSQIVNDFQKGDIAEGYSVSREKKESFPLTVTSAQKNPTAFYLCASTPGGGGAAYGYTFGSGTRLTVV.

The chain employs TRBV7-8 and TRBJ1-4, with 11 bases fitting TRBD1. CDR1 and CDR2 (germline): SGHVS, FQNEAQ. The CDR3 totals 17 residues. J lost 7 bases, V lost 2 bases, and 9 bases had no gene match. The CDR3 spells CASSLTLDRGRVEKLFF. The CDR3 DNA sequence: TGTGCCAGCAGCTTAACCCTGGACAGGGGGCGCGTTGAAAAACTGTTTTTT.

This clone was counted between two and nine times. V usage is TRBV6-1 and J usage is TRBJ2-7, with a weak D call TRBD2 (6 bases). Germline CDR1 MNHNS, CDR2 SASEGT. V dropped 3 bases and J dropped 1 base, with 13 bases sitting between them. CDR3 length: 15 residues. The CDR3 DNA reads as TGTGCCAGCAGTGAGGCAGGGAGGCGGTCCTACGAGCAGTACTTC. As protein: CASSEAGRRSYEQYF.

The chain has TRBV29-1 and TRBJ1-2; no definite D call. Trimming stripped 4 bases from V and 5 bases from J, with 11 bases between. The CDR3 is 12 amino acids. Per germline, CDR1 SQVTM and CDR2 ANQGSEA. CDR3 sequence (DNA): TGCAGCGTTGGAGACGGTAAATATGGCTACACCTTC. Protein sequence: CSVGDGKYGYTF. The full variable domain, with the rest looked up from reference TRBV29-1 and TRBJ1-2, is SAVISQKPSRDICQRGTSLTIQCQVDSQVTMMFWYRQQPGQSLTLIATANQGSEATYESGFVIDKFPISRPNLTFSTLTVSNMSPEDSSIYLCSVGDGKYGYTFGSGTRLTVV.

The chain carries TRBV5-1 and TRBJ1-2, with 9 bases matching TRBD1. The CDR3 length is 16 residues. J was trimmed by 10 bases and V by 1 base; bases with no gene match: 14. Germline-derived CDR1 and CDR2 are SGHRS and YFSETQ. The CDR3 sequence is CASSLLPGTGGGVYTF. The CDR3 DNA reads TGCGCCAGCAGCTTGTTACCAGGTACAGGGGGCGGTGTCTACACCTTC.

This chain links TRBV11-1 with TRBJ1-1; D is perhaps TRBD1 (5 bases). Germline CDR1 is SGHAT and CDR2 is FQDESV (reference sequence). Trimming cost V 5 bases and J 1 base, with 14 bases left between them. The CDR3 runs 15 residues. CDR3 amino acids: CASSTLQGANTEAFF. The CDR3 DNA sequence: TGTGCCAGCAGCACTCTACAAGGGGCGAACACTGAAGCTTTCTTT. The full variable domain, completed using reference TRBV11-1 and TRBJ1-1, is EAEVAQSPRYKITEKSQAVAFWCDPISGHATLYWYRQILGQGPELLVQFQDESVVDDSQLPKDRFSAERLKGVDSTLKIQPAELGDSAMYLCASSTLQGANTEAFFGQGTRLTVV.

This clone was observed a few times. The rearrangement uses TRBV6-1 and TRBJ1-2, with 10 bases identical to TRBD1. The CDR3 is 15 amino acids. J lost 4 bases, V lost 5 bases, and 7 bases had no gene match. CDR1 and CDR2 (germline): MNHNS, SASEGT. CDR3 loop: CASSPWTGGAYGYTF. The CDR3 coding sequence is TGTGCCAGCAGTCCCTGGACAGGGGGGGCCTATGGCTACACCTTC.

This clone has only a few counts. The V call is TRBV6-2 or TRBV6-3, the J call TRBJ2-3, with TRBD2 matching 10 bases. Germline V gene lookup returns CDR1 MNHEY and CDR2 SVGEGT. The CDR3 consists of 14 residues. The V segment lost 7 bases and the J segment 6 bases; nucleotides outside the gene matches: 7. In DNA form, the CDR3 reads TGTGCCAGCAAGAGCGGGGGGGCGGGGGATACGCAGTATTTT. This translates into CASKSGGAGDTQYF.

The chain links TRBV7-3 to TRBJ2-1; 11 bases fit TRBD2. Germline loops: CDR1 SGHTA, CDR2 FQGTGA. The CDR3 spans 18 residues. The junction had 18 bases not matched to a gene; V was cut back by 1 base and J by 13 bases. The chain's CDR3 is CASSLRASGGPSYNYQFF. For the CDR3, the DNA is TGTGCCAGCAGCTTAAGGGCTAGCGGGGGGCCTTCTTACAATTATCAGTTCTTC.

The J gene is TRBJ1-5, the V gene TRBV3-1; possibly TRBD1 for D (5 bases). Germline V gene lookup returns CDR1 LGHDT and CDR2 YNNKEL (reference sequence). The CDR3 runs 10 residues. With 3 bases removed from V and 11 bases from J, the gap between germline ends came to 5 bases. For the CDR3, the DNA is TGTGCCAGCAGCCACAGGGCCCAGCATTTT. Protein sequence: CASSHRAQHF.

The J gene is TRBJ2-3, the V gene TRBV4-2; 7 bases are shared with TRBD2. There are 17 residues in the CDR3. Per germline, CDR1 LGHNA and CDR2 YNFKEQ. V gave up 0 bases and J gave up 1 base; unmatched junction bases: 7. CDR3 amino acids: CASSQDVGGPGTDTQYF. The DNA of the CDR3 is TGTGCCAGCAGCCAAGATGTGGGAGGGCCGGGCACAGATACGCAGTATTTT.